A selection of T cell receptor beta chains follows, all from one sample in a study of blood T cells in healthy people across ages. TCRdb processed the 5' RACE reads anew with MiXCR; each CDR3 protein has one entry. The table has around 800,000 distinct CDR3 sequences, 53% seen once. Sample: blood. These receptors were obtained from a man aged 80 or over in good health. Each CDR3 is given with its conserved first and last residue. Each record gives: D gene, V gene, CDR3 protein. A D gene is named only where the DNA matches it firmly.

.,TRBV7-9,CASSIRQVGNEQFF
TRBD2,TRBV20-1,CSAPSLTSGLLNEQFF
.,TRBV29-1,CSVEDPQGREGYTF
TRBD2,TRBV5-1,CASSLASSGVHTGELFF
.,TRBV12-3/TRBV12-4,CASSSDRFNGYTF
TRBD2,TRBV18,CASSPRAGGGNEQFF
.,TRBV7-3,CASSLTPSYSPLHF
TRBD2,TRBV28,CASSLEGLAGRYNEQFF
.,TRBV18,CASSSIAGNSYNEQFF
.,TRBV5-5,CASSLDGVSGNTIYF
.,TRBV29-1,CSVIGLQETQYF
.,TRBV6-2/TRBV6-3,CASGYHVTGELFF
TRBD2,TRBV10-3,CAIIPGSGSLDEQFF
TRBD1,TRBV7-2,CASSLGGRGRSTEAFF
TRBD2,TRBV12-3/TRBV12-4,CASSPLGVGGPETQYF
.,TRBV12-3/TRBV12-4,CASTQEEGTDTQYF
TRBD1,TRBV7-2,CASSWAEQGSYTYEQYF
.,TRBV9,CASSVDGPLNWTAKLGANVLTF
.,TRBV29-1,CSVVHRRSNTQYF
TRBD2,TRBV5-1,CASSPGTSGTADTQYF
.,TRBV2,CASTASNYGYTF